One and the same sample provided the 28 T cell receptor beta chains below, sequenced in a study of blood T cells in healthy people across ages. Alongside a J-beta primer mix, a sample-barcoded 5' primer served in a second PCR lasting 7 to 11 cycles. TCRdb fed the 5' RACE reads into MiXCR, producing one record per CDR3 protein. The profile covers about 680,000 distinct CDR3 sequences, with 49% appearing a single time and approximately 32% taken by the ten largest. Sequenced: blood. The receptors derive from a woman in her fifties or sixties in good health.

This clonotype was seen a few times. V and J are TRBV6-2 or TRBV6-3 and TRBJ2-1; TRBD2 might be the D (6 bases). Germline V lookup: CDR1 MNHEY, CDR2 SVGEGT. The CDR3 covers 17 residues. V lost 0 bases, J lost 6 bases, and 18 bases lay in between. The CDR3 protein is CASSYSRAGSQGNEQFF. CDR3 sequence (DNA): TGTGCCAGCAGTTACTCGAGAGCGGGCTCGCAGGGCAATGAGCAGTTCTTC.

This chain connects TRBV20-1 to TRBJ1-2; 10 nucleotides line up with TRBD1. From germline, CDR1 is DFQATT and CDR2 SNEGSKA (reference sequence). CDR3 length equals 15 residues. After removal of 6 bases from V and 7 bases from J, the junction contained 14 bases not matched to a gene. In nucleotides, the CDR3 is TGCAGTGCCCGAGACAGGGGGCCAGGAAAATGTGGCTACACCTTC. Translating gives CSARDRGPGKCGYTF.

This chain joins TRBV20-1 and TRBJ2-3; the match to TRBD2 covers 7 bases. The CDR3 is 17 residues long. The ends lost 3 bases at V and 4 bases at J; junction bases unmatched: 16. CDR1 is DFQATT and CDR2 is SNEGSKA in the germline V gene (reference sequence). The CDR3 sequence: CSARTAWAGVGADTQYF. The CDR3 DNA follows: TGCAGTGCTAGGACTGCCTGGGCGGGAGTGGGTGCAGATACGCAGTATTTT.

In this sample, this clonotype turned up a few times. The rearrangement links TRBV5-1 to TRBJ2-5, with a tentative D call TRBD1 (5 bases). Between the trimmed V and J ends, which lost 2 bases and 1 base, there was a span of 9 bases. This CDR3 spans 14 amino acids. CDR1 and CDR2 from the germline V gene are SGHRS and YFSETQ. DNA for the CDR3: TGCGCCAGCAGCTTTGACAGAGTCCAAGAGACCCAGTACTTC. Its protein product is CASSFDRVQETQYF.

The chain combines TRBV20-1 with TRBJ2-7; a weak D match, TRBD2 (6 bases). The CDR3 extends over 14 amino acids. Looked up from germline, CDR1 is DFQATT and CDR2 is SNEGSKA (reference sequence). V gave up 6 bases and J gave up 0 bases, with 15 bases separating them. CDR3 DNA: TGCAGTGCCACCGGGACTCGAAGCTCCTACGAGCAGTACTTC. The encoded protein is CSATGTRSSYEQYF.

The chain employs TRBV7-2 and TRBJ2-1; 7 bases map to TRBD2. Per the germline V gene, CDR1 is SGHTA and CDR2 is FQGNSA. V shed 2 bases, J shed 9 bases, and the junction held 16 bases outside the gene matches. The CDR3 is 17 amino acids. The CDR3 reads CASSLWWATSLVGEQFF. Here the CDR3 DNA reads TGTGCCAGCAGCTTATGGTGGGCGACTAGCTTGGTAGGTGAGCAGTTCTTC. Full variable domain (rest looked up from reference TRBV7-2 and TRBJ2-1): GAGVSQSPSNKVTEKGKDVELRCDPISGHTALYWYRQSLGQGLEFLIYFQGNSAPDKSGLPSDRFSAERTGGSVSTLTIQRTQQEDSAVYLCASSLWWATSLVGEQFFGPGTRLTVL.

The V gene is TRBV7-2, the J gene TRBJ1-2; unclear D gene. V lost 3 bases and J lost 4, with 15 bases in between. The CDR3 runs to 15 residues. Germline CDR1 reads SGHTA; CDR2 reads FQGNSA. CDR3 loop: CASSFGRKGRYGYTF. The CDR3 bases are TGTGCCAGCAGCTTTGGCCGGAAAGGACGCTATGGCTACACCTTC. The whole variable domain, remainder taken from reference TRBV7-2 and TRBJ1-2, is GAGVSQSPSNKVTEKGKDVELRCDPISGHTALYWYRQSLGQGLEFLIYFQGNSAPDKSGLPSDRFSAERTGGSVSTLTIQRTQQEDSAVYLCASSFGRKGRYGYTFGSGTRLTVV.

The CDR3 nucleotides are TGCGCCAGCAGCGCCGGGACGACGTACACTGAAGCTTTCTTT. Translated, it gives CASSAGTTYTEAFF. V is TRBV5-1 and J is TRBJ1-1, with D perhaps TRBD1 (5 bases). The CDR3 sequence is 14 residues long. Germline V CDR1 and CDR2: SGHRS, YFSETQ. V was shortened by 4 bases and J by 3 bases, with 13 bases between the two germline ends.

This chain joins TRBV5-1 and TRBJ2-1; 13 bases align to TRBD2. The V and J ends lost 6 bases and 9 bases, in that order; junction bases with no gene match: 9. The CDR3 contains 15 residues. Germline CDR1 SGHRS, CDR2 YFSETQ. The CDR3 DNA follows: TGCGCCAGCACCCCCGGACTAGCGGGAGTGGGTGAGCAGTTCTTC. Translating it yields CASTPGLAGVGEQFF.

This clonotype was observed a handful of times. The V call is TRBV20-1, the J call TRBJ1-4; D gene uncertain. Trimming shortened V by 1 base and J by 0 bases, and 21 bases separated the two germline ends. The CDR3 consists of 19 residues. The V gene's germline CDR1 is DFQATT and CDR2 SNEGSKA (reference sequence). CDR3 bases: TGCAGTGCTAGAGTTGGGGTGGACGGGGAAAGCGCAACTAATGAAAAACTGTTTTTT. Translating gives CSARVGVDGESATNEKLFF.

The rearrangement uses TRBV28 and TRBJ1-2; 9 nucleotides match TRBD1. The germline V gene encodes CDR1 MDHEN and CDR2 SYDVKM. Trimming at V came to 6 bases and at J to 8 bases, leaving 13 bases not matched to a gene. The CDR3 runs to 15 residues. The CDR3 DNA reads TGTGCCAGCAGAACTCTCGGACAGGGGTTTGAAGGCTACACCTTC. Translating gives CASRTLGQGFEGYTF.

Only a few counts were recorded for this clonotype. This chain links TRBV7-2 with TRBJ2-7, with D perhaps matching TRBD1 (6 bases). The V end lost 0 bases, the J end lost 5 bases, and 20 bases lay between the germline ends. There are 17 residues in the CDR3. CDR1 is SGHTA and CDR2 is FQGNSA in the germline V gene. The CDR3 loop is CASSLALTRGLINEQYF. For the CDR3, the DNA is TGTGCCAGCAGCTTAGCGCTAACCAGGGGTCTAATTAACGAGCAGTACTTC.

CDR3 amino acids: CASSEQGREGYTF. CDR3 nucleotides: TGTGCCAGCAGTGAACAGGGCCGAGAGGGCTACACCTTC. V is TRBV25-1 and J is TRBJ1-2; D might be TRBD1 (5 bases). This CDR3 has 13 residues. Trimming cost V 2 bases and J 8 bases, with 12 bases left between them. CDR1 and CDR2 (germline): MGHDK, SYGVNS.

This clonotype was seen a few times. The chain carries TRBV20-1 and TRBJ2-7; TRBD1 is a possible D gene (6 bases). This CDR3 spans 12 amino acids. V was shortened by 4 bases and J by 2 bases, with 9 bases between the two germline ends. Germline V CDR1 and CDR2: DFQATT, SNEGSKA (reference sequence). The CDR3 bases are TGCAGTGCTAACCCAGGGGCCTACGAGCAGTACTTC. As protein: CSANPGAYEQYF.

This chain joins TRBV4-2 and TRBJ2-2; no firm D call. V lost 4 bases to trimming and J lost 8 bases, with 14 bases between them. Looked up from germline, CDR1 is LGHNA and CDR2 is YNFKEQ. This CDR3 has 14 amino acids. CDR3 bases: TGTGCCAGCAGCCCGCAGCAGGAGACGGGGGAGCTGTTTTTT. Amino acids: CASSPQQETGELFF.

The genes are TRBV29-1 and TRBJ2-3; maybe TRBD2 (6 bases). Trimming left V 7 bases short and J 3 bases short, with 8 bases between. Germline CDR1 and CDR2: SQVTM and ANQGSEA. This CDR3 comprises 11 residues. The CDR3 here is CSGRATDTQYF. The CDR3 DNA reads as TGCAGCGGGAGGGCGACAGATACGCAGTATTTT.

This chain's CDR3 is CARRVDLLRGGYTF. CDR3 DNA: TGTGCCAGGAGGGTGGATCTCCTACGGGGTGGCTACACCTTC. J is TRBJ1-2 and V is TRBV27; no clear D. The CDR3 consists of 14 residues. V was cut by 9 bases and J by 7 bases, with 21 bases left in between. Per germline, CDR1 MNHEY and CDR2 SMNVEV (reference sequence).

This chain links TRBV9 with TRBJ1-1; weak D call: TRBD1 (6 bases). This CDR3 is built from 15 residues. The germline gives CDR1 SGDLS, CDR2 YYNGEE. The ends were cut back, 2 bases at V and 0 bases at J, with 11 bases in the middle. The CDR3 bases are TGTGCCAGCAGCGTCGGGGACACTTTGAACACTGAAGCTTTCTTT. Translated: CASSVGDTLNTEAFF.

A few counts support this clonotype. V gene TRBV29-1 combines with J gene TRBJ2-1; TRBD2 matches at 9 bases. J was trimmed by 2 bases and V by 6 bases; bases with no gene match: 2. The CDR3 runs 13 residues. From germline, CDR1 is SQVTM and CDR2 ANQGSEA. The DNA for the CDR3 is TGCAGCGTCACTAGCGGGCCCTACAATGAGCAGTTCTTC. Its protein product is CSVTSGPYNEQFF.

The CDR3 DNA follows: TGCGCCAGCAGCTACACCGCCGGGTCCTACGAGCAGTACTTC. Translated: CASSYTAGSYEQYF. The chain links TRBV5-1 to TRBJ2-7; D remains unclear. The CDR3 covers 14 residues. From germline, CDR1 is SGHRS and CDR2 YFSETQ. V dropped 3 bases and J dropped 1 base, with 11 bases sitting between them.

The chain recombines TRBV27 with TRBJ2-4, with TRBD1 matching 8 bases. Germline CDR1 and CDR2: MNHEY and SMNVEV (reference sequence). This CDR3 has 14 amino acids. J was trimmed by 9 bases and V by 8 bases; bases with no gene match: 12. The CDR3 spells CASGPAGGWSIQYF. The DNA of the CDR3 is TGTGCCAGCGGACCTGCAGGGGGCTGGAGCATTCAGTACTTC.

This clonotype came up a few times. This rearrangement joins TRBV5-6 to TRBJ1-4; 10 positions match TRBD1. There are 14 residues in the CDR3. Trimming at V came to 4 bases and at J to 7 bases, leaving 4 bases not matched to a gene. Germline V gene lookup returns CDR1 SGHDT and CDR2 YYEEEE. CDR3 nucleotide sequence: TGTGCCAGCAGCCCGGACAGGGGGGGTGAAAAACTGTTTTTT. Its translation: CASSPDRGGEKLFF.

CDR3 coding DNA: TGTGCCAGCAGCCGTGAGTCAGCCGGAGGGGCTAATGAAAAACTGTTTTTT. Amino acid sequence: CASSRESAGGANEKLFF. The rearrangement joins TRBV7-9 to TRBJ1-4; possible D gene TRBD1, 5 bases. Per germline, CDR1 SEHNR and CDR2 FQNEAQ (reference sequence). This CDR3 spans 17 amino acids. V was trimmed by 5 bases and J by 3 bases, leaving 19 bases between them.

This clonotype was seen a handful of times. The genes are TRBV12-3 or TRBV12-4 and TRBJ1-2; tentatively, D is TRBD1 (6 bases). The CDR3 has 17 residues. V was clipped by 6 bases and J by 0 bases, with 20 bases between them. The CDR3 region is CASSPIRTAKANYGYTF. The CDR3, as DNA: TGTGCCAGCAGCCCCATTAGGACAGCTAAGGCTAACTATGGCTACACCTTC.

Points on this clonotype: Given a much more abundant clone one base away, this may be a read error. This sequence joins TRBV4-2 and TRBJ2-7, with D possibly being TRBD1 or TRBD2 (5 bases each). The assigned J gene may be wrong: the sequence end matches TRBJ2-5 better. Germline values: CDR1 LGHNA, CDR2 YNFKEQ. CDR3 length equals 16 residues. The CDR3 sequence: CARSRDPGLSEETQYF. The CDR3 DNA reads as TGTGCCCGCAGCCGGGACCCCGGATTGTCAGAAGAGACCCAGTACTTC.

This clonotype was detected a few times. This chain uses TRBV7-2 with TRBJ1-2; no clear D gene. The V and J ends lost 1 base and 8 bases respectively, with 17 bases between them. This CDR3 spans 15 amino acids. Germline V gene data show CDR1 as SGHTA and CDR2 as FQGNSA. The CDR3 sequence is CASSLELVEVAGYTF. For the CDR3, the DNA is TGTGCCAGCAGCTTAGAGTTAGTGGAGGTCGCGGGCTACACCTTC.

This chain connects TRBV7-6 to TRBJ1-2, with no clear D. The germline V gene has CDR1 SGHVS and CDR2 FNYEAQ. The V gene lost 5 bases and the J gene lost 3 bases, with 16 bases spanning the gap. The CDR3 sequence is 15 residues long. The CDR3 coding sequence is TGTGCCAGCAGCCCCGGAGCGAACGAGGACTATGGCTACACCTTC. Its protein product is CASSPGANEDYGYTF.

This rearrangement joins TRBV29-1 to TRBJ2-4, with no clear D. Matching the DNA end better, TRBJ2-7 makes the J call doubtful. Germline assignment: CDR1 SQVTM and CDR2 ANQGSEA. This CDR3 spans 11 amino acids. DNA of the CDR3: TGCAGCGTTCGTTCCCACTACGAGCAGTACTTC. It translates to CSVRSHYEQYF.